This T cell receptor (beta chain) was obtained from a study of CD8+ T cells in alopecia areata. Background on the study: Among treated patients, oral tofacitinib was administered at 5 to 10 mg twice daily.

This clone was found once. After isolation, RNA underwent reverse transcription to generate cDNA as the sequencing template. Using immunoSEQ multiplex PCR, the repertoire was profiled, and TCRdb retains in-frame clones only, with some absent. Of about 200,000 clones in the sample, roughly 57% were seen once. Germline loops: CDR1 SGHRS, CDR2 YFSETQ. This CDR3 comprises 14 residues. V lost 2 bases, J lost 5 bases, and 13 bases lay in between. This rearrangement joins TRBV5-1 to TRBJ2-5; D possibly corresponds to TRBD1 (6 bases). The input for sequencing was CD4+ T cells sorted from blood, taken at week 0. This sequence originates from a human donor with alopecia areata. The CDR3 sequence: CASSLQQGGETQYF. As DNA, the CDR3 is TGCGCCAGCAGCTTACAACAGGGTGGGGAGACCCAGTACTTC. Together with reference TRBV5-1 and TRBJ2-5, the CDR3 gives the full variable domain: KAGVTQTPRYLIKTRGQQVTLSCSPISGHRSVSWYQQTPGQGLQFLFEYFSETQRNKGNFPGRFSGRQFSNSRSEMNVSTLELGDSALYLCASSLQQGGETQYFGPGTRLLVL.